The 13 T cell receptor beta chains in this list originate from one sample, sequenced in a study of blood T cell repertoires in COVID-19 (dated by TCRdb to 2019 to 2021). The library was obtained by the immunoSEQ multiplex PCR assay. What TCRdb holds here is the immuneACCESS table cut down to in-frame rearrangements. Part of the clones is not present; checked against another copy, under half of the missing clones reflect an unresolved V gene, and the others are unexplained. The sample records a few hundred thousand clones, 88% of which are singletons. The ten largest clones represent more than 7.5% of the sample. Material: peripheral blood. The receptors derive from a man younger than 30 with active or convalescent COVID-19.

CDR3 loop: CASSQDLGGLGTEAFF. The CDR3 DNA reads as TGTGCCAGCAGCCAAGATTTGGGGGGGCTTGGTACTGAAGCTTTCTTT. The V and J genes are TRBV3-1 (or the pseudogene TRBV3-2) and TRBJ1-1; TRBD1 might be the D (6 bases). Germline values: CDR1 LGHDT, CDR2 YNNKEL (reference sequence). Trimming removed 0 bases at V and 5 bases at J, with 16 bases between. CDR3 length: 16 amino acids.

The J gene is TRBJ1-2, the V gene TRBV5-1; 11 nucleotides line up with TRBD1. The CDR3 runs to 15 residues. The junction had 6 bases not matched to a gene; V was cut back by 4 bases and J by 4 bases. The V gene's germline CDR1 is SGHRS and CDR2 YFSETQ. CDR3 nucleotides: TGCGCCAGCAGCCCGCGGACAGGGGGCCCCTATGGCTACACCTTC. This codes for CASSPRTGGPYGYTF.

The V and J genes are TRBV6-5 and TRBJ1-4, with 7 positions matching TRBD1. With V trimmed by 2 bases and J by 5 bases, 5 bases remained unmatched. This CDR3 comprises 15 residues. Germline values: CDR1 MNHEY, CDR2 SVGAGI. CDR3 in amino acids: CASSYRGRINEKLFF. The CDR3 coding sequence is TGTGCCAGCAGTTACAGGGGGCGAATAAATGAAAAACTGTTTTTT.

This clone was counted between two and nine times. This chain uses TRBV5-8 with TRBJ2-3; 7 bases fit TRBD2. J was trimmed by 3 bases and V by 2 bases; bases with no gene match: 12. The CDR3 length is 17 residues. Germline CDR1 reads SGHTS; CDR2 reads YDEGEE. The CDR3 loop reads CASSFPRGGKATDTQYF. In DNA, the CDR3 is TGTGCCAGCAGCTTTCCCCGGGGAGGGAAAGCGACAGATACGCAGTATTTT.

The chain is built from TRBV9 and TRBJ1-2; 10 nucleotides agree with TRBD1. The V segment lost 2 bases and the J segment 6 bases; nucleotides outside the gene matches: 7. The germline CDR1 and CDR2 sequences are SGDLS and YYNGEE. The CDR3 has 15 amino acids. This chain's CDR3 is CASSVEDRGFDGYTF. In nucleotides, the CDR3 is TGTGCCAGCAGCGTTGAGGACAGGGGGTTCGATGGCTACACCTTC.

V is TRBV6-2 or TRBV6-3 and J is TRBJ1-5; TRBD1 aligns across 10 bases. Germline V gene sequence: CDR1 MNHEY, CDR2 SVGEGT. Trimming cost V 4 bases and J 6 bases; bases outside gene matches: 6. This CDR3 spans 15 amino acids. CDR3: CASSSGGQGIQPQHF. The CDR3 coding sequence is TGTGCCAGCAGTTCCGGGGGACAGGGGATTCAGCCCCAGCATTTT.

This clone was seen at least ten times. The rearrangement uses TRBV19 and TRBJ1-5; TRBD1 matches at 9 bases. The CDR3 consists of 15 residues. J lost 5 bases, V lost 4 bases, and 6 bases had no gene match. Germline values: CDR1 LNHDA, CDR2 SQIVND (reference sequence). CDR3 DNA: TGTGCCAGTAGTAGGGGGGACAGGGCGGATCAGCCCCAGCATTTT. It specifies CASSRGDRADQPQHF.

This clone has just one count. The J gene is TRBJ1-2, the V gene TRBV18; 8 bases line up with TRBD1. This CDR3 comprises 14 residues. The V and J ends lost 3 bases and 5 bases, in that order; junction bases with no gene match: 5. CDR1 is KGHSH and CDR2 is LQKENI in the germline V gene. In nucleotides, the CDR3 is TGTGCCAGCTCACCTTCGGACAGGGCGTATGGCTACACCTTC. This sequence encodes CASSPSDRAYGYTF.

The chain couples TRBV6-2 or TRBV6-3 to TRBJ2-1, with D hard to call. The germline V and J ends were trimmed by 6 bases and 15 bases, with 15 bases remaining between them. Germline assignment: CDR1 MNHEY and CDR2 SVGEGT. The length of the CDR3 is 11 residues. The CDR3 bases are TGTGCCAGCAGCCCCGGTTCACCTTCGTTCTTC. Protein sequence: CASSPGSPSFF.

This chain connects TRBV25-1 to TRBJ1-6, with D possibly being TRBD1 (5 bases). Trimming pared 6 bases from V and 10 bases from J, leaving 13 bases between. Per the germline V gene, CDR1 is MGHDK and CDR2 is SYGVNS. The length of the CDR3 is 13 residues. As DNA, the CDR3 is TGTGCCAGCAGCATAGGGGATGGATCACCCCTCCACTTT. This codes for CASSIGDGSPLHF.

This chain connects TRBV18 to TRBJ1-2; a possible D gene is TRBD1 (6 bases). In germline, CDR1 is KGHSH, CDR2 LQKENI. The V end lost 0 bases, the J end lost 3 bases, and 20 bases lay between the germline ends. The CDR3 is made up of 18 amino acids. The CDR3 coding sequence is TGTGCCAGCTCACCACCCCTCTCGAGGACAGATCTTGACTATGGCTACACCTTC. Its translation is CASSPPLSRTDLDYGYTF.

The V gene is TRBV5-1, the J gene TRBJ2-1; 7 bases match TRBD1. With V trimmed by 0 bases and J by 6 bases, 12 bases remained unmatched. The CDR3 runs to 17 residues. The germline V gene encodes CDR1 SGHRS and CDR2 YFSETQ. The CDR3 region is CASSLGYATGYRNEQFF. The CDR3 DNA sequence: TGCGCCAGCAGCTTGGGATACGCGACAGGGTATCGCAATGAGCAGTTCTTC.

The V gene is TRBV29-1, the J gene TRBJ1-2; D ambiguous. This CDR3 is 11 amino acids long. The germline V gene has CDR1 SQVTM and CDR2 ANQGSEA. Trimming cost V 5 bases and J 4 bases, with 8 bases left between them. The DNA of the CDR3 is TGCAGCGTTCCGGCAGGCTATGGCTACACCTTC. Its translation is CSVPAGYGYTF.